The clone carrying this T cell receptor (beta chain) was found many times. Its target is unknown. This specimen belongs to a study of CD8 T cells in ankylosing spondylitis. Study results and caveats: Matched ankylosing spondylitis synovial fluid reportedly showed significant enrichment of disease-linked clones.

In making TCR beta libraries, quantitative 5'-RACE with molecular barcodes was used. TCRdb analysed the 5' RACE reads with MiXCR anew, one entry per CDR3 protein. The sample carries 150,000 to 200,000 distinct CDR3 sequences, approximately 20% recorded once. The V and J ends lost 0 bases and 4 bases respectively, with 9 bases between them. The length of the CDR3 is 14 residues. In germline, CDR1 is SGHRS, CDR2 YFSETQ. This chain joins TRBV5-1 and TRBJ2-3, with D maybe TRBD2 (5 bases). Sequencing was carried out using blood, either unsorted or a sorted T cell fraction (not recorded which). The source of this sequence is a male donor with ankylosing spondylitis or in good health (not recorded which). This chain's CDR3 is CASSLGLAADTQYF. The CDR3 DNA follows: TGCGCCAGCAGCTTGGGCCTAGCCGCAGATACGCAGTATTTT. Variable domain in full (rest from reference TRBV5-1 and TRBJ2-3): KAGVTQTPRYLIKTRGQQVTLSCSPISGHRSVSWYQQTPGQGLQFLFEYFSETQRNKGNFPGRFSGRQFSNSRSEMNVSTLELGDSALYLCASSLGLAADTQYFGPGTRLTVL.